These 11 T cell receptor beta chains share one sample of origin, sequenced in a study of blood T cell repertoires in COVID-19. Only in-frame clones appear in the TCRdb table, and some are missing; sequencing was by immunoSEQ multiplex PCR. Here the sample spans approximately 200,000 clones, around 87% being singletons. The sample comprised peripheral blood. These TCRs come from a man aged 55 to 69 who had recovered from COVID-19.

The chain is built from TRBV11-2 and TRBJ2-5; 9 bases are a match to TRBD2. The germline CDR1 and CDR2 sequences are SGHAT and FQNNGV. There are 15 residues in the CDR3. V shed 8 bases and J 5 bases; nucleotides not matched to a gene: 12. CDR3 coding DNA: TGTGCCAGCCGACGAGGCGGGGGGGAGTGGGAGACCCAGTACTTC. Its translation: CASRRGGGEWETQYF.

This clone was seen a few times. The V gene is TRBV6-4, the J gene TRBJ2-2; 14 bases match TRBD2. Per the germline V gene, CDR1 is MRHNA and CDR2 is SNTAGT. The ends lost 0 bases at V and 6 bases at J; junction bases unmatched: 0. There are 16 residues in the CDR3. For the CDR3, the DNA is TGTGCCAGCAGTGACTCGACTAGCGGGGGGGCCGGGGAGCTGTTTTTT. This gives the protein CASSDSTSGGAGELFF.

V is TRBV2 and J is TRBJ2-5, with TRBD2 as a possible D gene (6 bases). CDR1 SNHLY and CDR2 FYNNEI come from the germline V gene. The V end lost 4 bases, the J end lost 3 bases, and 9 bases lay between the germline ends. The CDR3 spans 13 residues. CDR3 nucleotide sequence: TGTGCCAGCAGTGGTGGGGGGAAAGAGACCCAGTACTTC. This sequence encodes CASSGGGKETQYF.

This clone was seen once. The genes are TRBV27 and TRBJ2-7; 10 bases align to TRBD1. The CDR3 length is 15 residues. V gave up 5 bases and J gave up 8 bases; unmatched junction bases: 12. Germline CDR1 reads MNHEY; CDR2 reads SMNVEV (reference sequence). The DNA of the CDR3 is TGTGCCAGCAGTATGTCCATGGGACAGGGGCTTCAGCAGTACTTC. It codes for CASSMSMGQGLQQYF.

CDR3 region: CASSVGLAGGGTGELFF. CDR3 in DNA: TGTGCCAGCAGCGTAGGCCTAGCGGGAGGAGGCACCGGGGAGCTGTTTTTT. The chain links TRBV9 to TRBJ2-2; 11 bases map to TRBD2. This CDR3 spans 17 amino acids. Germline trimming cut 0 bases from V and 4 bases from J; bases unmatched to any gene: 5. Germline V lookup: CDR1 SGDLS, CDR2 YYNGEE.

This clone was counted a single time. The chain recombines TRBV5-1 with TRBJ1-5, with TRBD1 as a possible D gene (5 bases). This CDR3 spans 15 amino acids. Trimming left V 4 bases short and J 5 bases short, with 16 bases between. Germline assignment: CDR1 SGHRS and CDR2 YFSETQ. The CDR3: CASSQEGDSYQPQHF. Written as DNA, the CDR3 is TGCGCCAGCAGCCAGGAAGGGGATAGTTATCAGCCCCAGCATTTT.

The chain has TRBV19 and TRBJ2-7; D possibly corresponds to TRBD1 (6 bases). CDR1 and CDR2 from the germline V gene are LNHDA and SQIVND (reference sequence). Between the trimmed V and J ends, which lost 5 bases and 0 bases, there was a span of 14 bases. This CDR3 spans 15 amino acids. Written as DNA, the CDR3 is TGTGCCAGTAGTCCACAGGGTAACCCCTCCTACGAGCAGTACTTC. This codes for CASSPQGNPSYEQYF.

The V gene is TRBV7-2, the J gene TRBJ1-6; no clear D gene. CDR1 is SGHTA, CDR2 FQGNSA, per germline. CDR3 length equals 14 residues. Trimming removed 8 bases at V and 1 base at J, with 9 bases between. CDR3 sequence reads: CASAGLSYNSPLHF. In nucleotides, the CDR3 is TGTGCCAGCGCCGGGTTGTCCTATAATTCACCCCTCCACTTT. Drawing the rest from reference TRBV7-2 and TRBJ1-6, the complete variable domain is GAGVSQSPSNKVTEKGKDVELRCDPISGHTALYWYRQSLGQGLEFLIYFQGNSAPDKSGLPSDRFSAERTGGSVSTLTIQRTQQEDSAVYLCASAGLSYNSPLHFGNGTRLTVT.

This chain uses TRBV6-5 with TRBJ2-7; TRBD1 matches 10 bases. The CDR3 runs to 14 residues. Trimming cost V 6 bases and J 4 bases; bases outside gene matches: 6. The germline CDR1 and CDR2 sequences are MNHEY and SVGAGI. This CDR3 is CASRAGQGTYEQYF. The CDR3 DNA is TGTGCCAGCAGGGCGGGACAGGGGACTTACGAGCAGTACTTC.

The rearrangement joins TRBV4-2 to TRBJ2-7; 8 positions agree with TRBD2. CDR3 size: 17 residues. The trim removed 1 base at V and 3 bases at J, leaving 11 bases unmatched. CDR1 and CDR2 from the germline V gene are LGHNA and YNFKEQ. The CDR3 loop is CASSQVARAGGIYEQYF. Here the CDR3 DNA reads TGTGCCAGCAGCCAAGTGGCGAGGGCGGGAGGCATCTACGAGCAGTACTTC.

This clone has a single count. The V call is TRBV9, the J call TRBJ1-6, with D unclear. Per germline, CDR1 SGDLS and CDR2 YYNGEE. The CDR3 extends over 15 amino acids. V was cut by 3 bases and J by 7 bases, with 14 bases left in between. CDR3 protein: CASSATRDMNSPLHF. CDR3 nucleotides: TGTGCCAGCAGCGCTACCCGGGATATGAATTCACCCCTCCACTTT.